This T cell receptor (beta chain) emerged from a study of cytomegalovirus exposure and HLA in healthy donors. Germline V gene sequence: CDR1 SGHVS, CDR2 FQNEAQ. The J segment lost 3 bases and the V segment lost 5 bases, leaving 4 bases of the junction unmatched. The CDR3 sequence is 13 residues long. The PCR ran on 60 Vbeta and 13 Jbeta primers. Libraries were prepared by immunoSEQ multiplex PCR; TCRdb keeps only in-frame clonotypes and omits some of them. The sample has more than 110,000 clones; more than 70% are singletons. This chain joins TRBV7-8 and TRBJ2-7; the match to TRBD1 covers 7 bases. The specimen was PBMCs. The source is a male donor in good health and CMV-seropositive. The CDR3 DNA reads TGTGCCAGCAGCCGGGACAGTAACTACGAGCAGTACTTC. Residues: CASSRDSNYEQYF.